This T cell receptor beta chain was sequenced in a study of blood T cell repertoires in COVID-19. Study-level background: Whether acute or convalescent, the COVID-19 samples came from the United States, Italy and Spain.

Germline CDR1 is SGHTA and CDR2 is FQGNSA. The CDR3 is 15 amino acids. V was cut by 3 bases and J by 3 bases, with 11 bases left in between. In the authors' workflow: Amplification with reference gene primers provided the estimates of nucleated cell counts. The method was immunoSEQ multiplex PCR; TCRdb's version includes in-frame clones alone and lacks a portion of them. V and J calls and clone size are given by that table; D and trimming were obtained from the DNA. The table has more than 20,000 clones, roughly 89% seen once; the top ten hold 1.5% to 2%. This clonotype originated in a woman aged 60 to 75 with active COVID-19. The sample taken for sequencing was peripheral blood. The chain combines TRBV7-2 with TRBJ2-2; the D is unclear. CDR3 sequence reads: CASSFIPNYTGELFF. The CDR3 DNA reads TGTGCCAGCAGCTTCATCCCCAACTACACCGGGGAGCTGTTTTTT.